This TCR beta chain was recovered during a study of molecular identifiers for immune sequencing clone quantification. A remark on this clonotype: What it binds is unknown. This may be a read error: a much more frequent sequence differs by one nucleotide.

In TCRdb, the PCR reads were re-called with MiXCR into one record per CDR3 protein. The data show under 600,000 distinct CDR3 sequences, 20% to 25% seen once. Germline V lookup: CDR1 SQVTM, CDR2 ANQGSEA. The CDR3 spans 16 residues. V was shortened by 1 base and J by 3 bases, with 18 bases between the two germline ends. Whole-study findings and limits: For effector cells, clones above 20 RNA copies held over 99% of molecules; for naive cells, under 1%.

Naive CD8 T cells underwent sorting with the CD8+CD4-CCR7+CD45RA+ definition. V and J are TRBV29-1 and TRBJ1-1; D unresolved. Sequencing was done on a sample of naive CD8+ T cells from blood, with Jurkat cell RNA spiked in. Subset meaning: FACS-sorted CD8+CD4-CCR7+CD45RA+ naive T cells. The sequence derives from a human donor in good health. Some libraries in this study had Jurkat cell RNA spiked in. The CDR3 spells CSVEGAHSAKDTEAFF. Here the CDR3 DNA reads TGCAGCGTTGAAGGGGCTCATTCCGCGAAGGACACTGAAGCTTTCTTT. The whole variable domain, remainder taken from reference TRBV29-1 and TRBJ1-1, is SAVISQKPSRDICQRGTSLTIQCQVDSQVTMMFWYRQQPGQSLTLIATANQGSEATYESGFVIDKFPISRPNLTFSTLTVSNMSPEDSSIYLCSVEGAHSAKDTEAFFGQGTRLTVV.